The 10 T cell receptor beta chains given below trace back to one sample, sequenced in a study of shared clonotypes between healthy human individuals. The table came from immunoSEQ multiplex PCR; TCRdb's copy has only in-frame clones and leaves some out. Among 2,100,000 or so clones, approximately 95% were seen once, and the ten largest hold over 0.1%. What was sequenced was naive CD4+ T cells sorted from blood. The subset: CD45RA+ positively selected. These receptors were taken from a man aged 18-30 years in good health.

The chain couples TRBV6-1 to TRBJ2-5; D is possibly TRBD2 (5 bases). V lost 2 bases to trimming and J lost 9 bases, with 13 bases between them. The CDR3 consists of 13 residues. The V gene's germline CDR1 is MNHNS and CDR2 SASEGT. CDR3 region: CASSESEGWAQYF. The CDR3 bases are TGTGCCAGCAGTGAAAGCGAGGGATGGGCCCAGTACTTC.

This clone was observed a few times. The rearrangement uses TRBV27 and TRBJ1-6, with a tentative D call TRBD1 (5 bases). CDR1 is MNHEY, CDR2 SMNVEV, per germline (reference sequence). With 3 bases removed from V and 9 bases from J, the gap between germline ends came to 15 bases. The CDR3 runs 15 residues. The CDR3 DNA reads TGTGCCAGCAGTTTGTCCCGGGCAGGGATTTCACCCCTCCACTTT. Its translation is CASSLSRAGISPLHF.

This chain links TRBV7-8 with TRBJ2-7; TRBD2 aligns across 9 bases. This CDR3 spans 15 amino acids. Unmatched junction bases numbered 5, after V lost 4 bases and J lost 1 base. In germline, CDR1 is SGHVS, CDR2 FQNEAQ. The CDR3, as DNA: TGTGCCAGCAGCTATATTAGCGGGGGTTCCTACGAGCAGTACTTC. Translating it yields CASSYISGGSYEQYF.

Notes on this clone: This CDR3 is also generated by other DNA sequences in the sample. The chain couples TRBV7-2 to TRBJ2-7, with D unresolved. Germline values: CDR1 SGHTA, CDR2 FQGNSA. CDR3 length: 13 amino acids. V lost 4 bases to trimming and J lost 4 bases, with 11 bases between them. For the CDR3, the DNA is TGTGCCAGCAGCTCCCCGACTTCGTACGAGCAGTACTTC. It is translated as CASSSPTSYEQYF.

This clone was recorded once. The chain couples TRBV2 to TRBJ1-2; D gene unclear. Germline V gene lookup returns CDR1 SNHLY and CDR2 FYNNEI. V was trimmed by 0 bases and J by 8 bases, leaving 10 bases between them. The CDR3 is made up of 13 amino acids. Written as DNA, the CDR3 is TGTGCCAGCAGTGAAGCGAGGGTCGAAGGCTACACCTTC. Its protein is CASSEARVEGYTF.

This chain joins TRBV7-2 and TRBJ1-2; D remains ambiguous. The CDR3 is made up of 14 amino acids. The germline V gene encodes CDR1 SGHTA and CDR2 FQGNSA. Trimming cost V 0 bases and J 1 base, with 6 bases left between them. The CDR3 region has the DNA TGTGCCAGCAGCTTAGCGAGACATAACTATGGCTACACCTTC. Its protein is CASSLARHNYGYTF.

In the case of this clone: Within the sample, other DNA sequences also encode this same CDR3. The V call is TRBV5-1, the J call TRBJ2-5; D remains unclear. The CDR3 totals 12 residues. Per the germline V gene, CDR1 is SGHRS and CDR2 is YFSETQ. Trimming left V 2 bases short and J 5 bases short, with 7 bases between. CDR3: CASSLGTETQYF. In DNA form, the CDR3 reads TGCGCCAGCAGCTTAGGTACGGAGACCCAGTACTTC.

The V call is TRBV5-6, the J call TRBJ1-3, with D possibly TRBD1 on 6 matching bases. The CDR3 spans 15 residues. V gave up 4 bases and J gave up 5 bases, with 16 bases separating them. Germline assignment: CDR1 SGHDT and CDR2 YYEEEE. CDR3 DNA: TGTGCCAGCAGCGAGAGCAGGGGTTCTCGAAACACCATATATTTT. Translation gives CASSESRGSRNTIYF.

The chain combines TRBV5-1 with TRBJ1-5; a weak D match, TRBD1 (5 bases). Trimming cost V 3 bases and J 2 bases, with 9 bases left between them. Germline values: CDR1 SGHRS, CDR2 YFSETQ. The CDR3 contains 14 residues. The CDR3 protein is CASSSDSRNQPQHF. DNA for the CDR3: TGCGCCAGCAGCTCTGACAGCCGCAATCAGCCCCAGCATTTT.

The rearrangement links TRBV2 to TRBJ1-4, with D perhaps TRBD1 (5 bases). This CDR3 is 15 amino acids long. Trimming removed 6 bases from V and 0 bases from J, with 11 bases in between. Germline V lookup: CDR1 SNHLY, CDR2 FYNNEI. The CDR3 DNA reads as TGTGCCAGCAGGCACGACAGCGCAACTAATGAAAAACTGTTTTTT. This gives the protein CASRHDSATNEKLFF.